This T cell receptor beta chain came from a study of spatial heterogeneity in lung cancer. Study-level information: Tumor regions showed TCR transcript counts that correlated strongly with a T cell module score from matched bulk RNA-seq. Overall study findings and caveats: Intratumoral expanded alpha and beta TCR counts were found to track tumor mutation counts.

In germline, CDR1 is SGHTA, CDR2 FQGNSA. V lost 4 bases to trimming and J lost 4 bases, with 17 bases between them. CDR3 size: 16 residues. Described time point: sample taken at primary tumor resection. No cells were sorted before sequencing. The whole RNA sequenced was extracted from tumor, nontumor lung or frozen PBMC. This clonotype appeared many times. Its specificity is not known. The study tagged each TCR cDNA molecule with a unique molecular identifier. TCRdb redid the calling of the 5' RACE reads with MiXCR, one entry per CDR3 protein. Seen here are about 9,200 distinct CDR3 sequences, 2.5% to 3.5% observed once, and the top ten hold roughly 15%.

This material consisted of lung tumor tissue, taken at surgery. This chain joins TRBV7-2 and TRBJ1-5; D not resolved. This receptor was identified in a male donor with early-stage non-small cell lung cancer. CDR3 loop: CASSSPGGGRNQPQHF. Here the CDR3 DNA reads TGTGCCAGCAGCTCCCCAGGAGGAGGGCGTAATCAGCCCCAGCATTTT.